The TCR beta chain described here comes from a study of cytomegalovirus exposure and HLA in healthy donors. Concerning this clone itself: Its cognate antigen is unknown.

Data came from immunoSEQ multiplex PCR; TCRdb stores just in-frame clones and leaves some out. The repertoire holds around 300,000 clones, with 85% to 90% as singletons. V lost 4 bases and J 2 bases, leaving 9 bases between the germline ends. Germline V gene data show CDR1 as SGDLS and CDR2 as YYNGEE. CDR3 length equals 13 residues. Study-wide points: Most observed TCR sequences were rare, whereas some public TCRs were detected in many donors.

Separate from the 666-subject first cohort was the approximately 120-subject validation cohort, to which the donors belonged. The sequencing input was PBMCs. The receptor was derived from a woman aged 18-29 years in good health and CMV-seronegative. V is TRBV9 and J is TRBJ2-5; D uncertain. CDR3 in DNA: TGTGCCAGCAGCCCAACACAACAAGAGACCCAGTACTTC. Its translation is CASSPTQQETQYF.